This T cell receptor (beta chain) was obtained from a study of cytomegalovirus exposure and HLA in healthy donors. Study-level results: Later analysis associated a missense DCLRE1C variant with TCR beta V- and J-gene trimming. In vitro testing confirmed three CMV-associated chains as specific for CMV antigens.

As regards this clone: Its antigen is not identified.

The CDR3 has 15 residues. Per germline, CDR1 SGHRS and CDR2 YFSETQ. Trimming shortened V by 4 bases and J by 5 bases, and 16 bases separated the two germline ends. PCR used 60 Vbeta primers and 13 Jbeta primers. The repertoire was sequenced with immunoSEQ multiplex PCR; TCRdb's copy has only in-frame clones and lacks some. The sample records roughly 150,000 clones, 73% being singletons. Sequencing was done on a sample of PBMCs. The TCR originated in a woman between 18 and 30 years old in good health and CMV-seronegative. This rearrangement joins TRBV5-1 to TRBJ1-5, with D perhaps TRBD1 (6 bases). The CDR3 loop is CASSPGQPVDQPQHF. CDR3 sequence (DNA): TGCGCCAGCAGCCCCGGACAGCCCGTGGATCAGCCCCAGCATTTT.